The 32 T cell receptor beta chains given below trace back to one sample, sequenced in a study of T cell changes during pregnancy in multiple sclerosis. Assay used: immunoSEQ multiplex PCR; TCRdb lists only in-frame clones, some missing. Of over 50,000 clones listed, more than 75% are singletons. The sample consisted of peripheral blood, taken in the third trimester of pregnancy. These receptors were collected from a female donor in good health, enrolled as a control in a pregnancy study.

The CDR3 reads CASSPSLGQGTQYF. The CDR3 DNA reads as TGTGCCAGCTCCCCCAGTCTGGGACAGGGAACGCAGTATTTT. The chain carries TRBV18 and TRBJ2-3; 9 positions agree with TRBD1. CDR3 length: 14 amino acids. The germline CDR1 and CDR2 sequences are KGHSH and LQKENI. V was pared by 6 bases and J by 9 bases, with 10 bases of the junction left unmatched.

The CDR3 loop is CASSYAGQTPEAFF. In DNA form, the CDR3 reads TGTGCCAGCAGTTACGCGGGACAGACCCCTGAAGCTTTCTTT. The J gene is TRBJ1-1, the V gene TRBV6-5; TRBD1 aligns across 7 bases. Germline CDR1 reads MNHEY; CDR2 reads SVGAGI. Germline trimming cut 2 bases from V and 6 bases from J; bases unmatched to any gene: 6. The CDR3 runs to 14 residues.

Comment on this clone: Germline and junction disagree at one end, which may indicate a read error. J is TRBJ2-2 and V is TRBV7-7; 8 bases agree with TRBD1. This CDR3 has 15 amino acids. Germline lookup yields CDR1 SSHAT and CDR2 FNYEAQ (reference sequence). This CDR3 is CASSSGQGNTGELFF. The CDR3 DNA follows: TGTGCTAGCAGCTCCGGACAGGGGAACACCGGGGAGCTGTTTTTT.

The chain joins TRBV28 to TRBJ2-7; D is perhaps TRBD2 (5 bases). Germline CDR1 reads MDHEN; CDR2 reads SYDVKM. The CDR3 runs to 13 residues. The V end lost 7 bases, the J end lost 1 base, and 11 bases lay between the germline ends. This chain's CDR3 is CASTRTESYEQYF. The CDR3 DNA is TGTGCCAGCACCCGGACTGAGTCCTACGAGCAGTACTTC.

The chain combines TRBV6-1 with TRBJ1-1; D may be TRBD1 (5 bases). Germline V CDR1 and CDR2: MNHNS, SASEGT. There are 14 residues in the CDR3. The V gene lost 2 bases and the J gene lost 6 bases, with 13 bases spanning the gap. The CDR3, as DNA: TGTGCCAGCAGTGAAAGGGGTCGGGTCGCTGAAGCTTTCTTT. As protein: CASSERGRVAEAFF.

The chain joins TRBV25-1 to TRBJ1-2; D is unclear. CDR1 is MGHDK and CDR2 is SYGVNS in the germline V gene. V was trimmed by 4 bases and J by 4 bases, leaving 10 bases between them. The CDR3 length is 13 residues. The DNA for the CDR3 is TGTGCCAGCAGTGTAACCCGCAGCTATGGCTACACCTTC. Translated, it gives CASSVTRSYGYTF.

The chain combines TRBV9 with TRBJ2-1; no firm D call. With 0 bases removed from V and 7 bases from J, the gap between germline ends came to 11 bases. CDR1 and CDR2 from the germline V gene are SGDLS and YYNGEE. CDR3 size: 14 residues. CDR3 sequence reads: CASSVENSKNEQFF. DNA of the CDR3: TGTGCCAGCAGCGTAGAAAACAGTAAAAATGAGCAGTTCTTC.

The chain links TRBV18 to TRBJ1-2, with TRBD1 matching over 7 bases. The CDR3 length is 13 residues. Germline CDR1 is KGHSH and CDR2 is LQKENI. J lost 2 bases, V lost 6 bases, and 3 bases had no gene match. The CDR3 loop reads CASSPGGNYGYTF. The DNA of the CDR3 is TGTGCCAGCTCCCCAGGGGGGAACTATGGCTACACCTTC. Based on the CDR3 plus reference TRBV18 and TRBJ1-2, the full variable domain is NAGVMQNPRHLVRRRGQEARLRCSPMKGHSHVYWYRQLPEEGLKFMVYLQKENIIDESGMPKERFSAEFPKEGPSILRIQQVVRGDSAAYFCASSPGGNYGYTFGSGTRLTVV.

The chain joins TRBV7-2 to TRBJ1-2; D may be TRBD1 (6 bases). CDR1 and CDR2 from the germline V gene are SGHTA and FQGNSA. V shed 7 bases and J shed 2 bases, with 14 bases lying between them. The CDR3 is made up of 14 amino acids. In DNA form, the CDR3 reads TGTGCCAGCACCGACGTGACAGGAAACTATGGCTACACCTTC. Amino acids: CASTDVTGNYGYTF.

This chain uses TRBV27 with TRBJ1-6, with 7 bases lining up with TRBD1. The CDR3 sequence is 15 residues long. Germline CDR1 is MNHEY and CDR2 is SMNVEV (reference sequence). V dropped 9 bases and J dropped 7; count of bases not matched to a gene: 12. CDR3 sequence reads: CASRHLDRLNSPLHF. The CDR3 bases are TGTGCCAGTCGCCACTTGGACAGGTTGAATTCACCCCTCCACTTT.

The J gene is TRBJ1-5, the V gene TRBV7-2, with 7 bases aligning to TRBD1. Germline lookup yields CDR1 SGHTA and CDR2 FQGNSA. The CDR3 has 14 amino acids. V was clipped by 6 bases and J by 4 bases; unmatched bases: 6. The CDR3 DNA is TGTGCCAGCAGAATACAGGGGACGAATCAGCCCCAGCATTTT. Encoded protein: CASRIQGTNQPQHF.

The chain recombines TRBV2 with TRBJ2-2; perhaps TRBD1 as D (5 bases). The V end was cut by 3 bases, the J end by 7 bases, with 15 bases between. The germline V gene has CDR1 SNHLY and CDR2 FYNNEI. The CDR3 length is 15 residues. CDR3 region: CASSDSRVLGGELFF. Here the CDR3 DNA reads TGTGCCAGCAGTGATTCCAGGGTGTTGGGCGGGGAGCTGTTTTTT.

The chain uses TRBV28 and TRBJ1-4; D remains unclear. This CDR3 contains 14 residues. Per the germline V gene, CDR1 is MDHEN and CDR2 is SYDVKM. V lost 7 bases, J lost 1 base, and 10 bases lay in between. CDR3 loop: CASNSGLTNEKLFF. For the CDR3, the DNA is TGTGCCAGCAATTCCGGGTTAACTAATGAAAAACTGTTTTTT.

The V call is TRBV7-8, the J call TRBJ2-7; D possibly corresponds to TRBD2 (5 bases). CDR3 length: 15 amino acids. V dropped 2 bases and J dropped 0 bases, with 11 bases sitting between them. CDR1 and CDR2 (germline): SGHVS, FQNEAQ. CDR3 DNA sequence: TGTGCCAGCAGCTTAATTTCGGGGAGCTCCTACGAGCAGTACTTC. It is translated as CASSLISGSSYEQYF.

The gene calls are TRBV30 and TRBJ2-7, with 9 nucleotides matching TRBD2. Per germline, CDR1 GTSNPN and CDR2 SVGIG (reference sequence). The CDR3 is 12 residues long. The V and J ends lost 4 bases and 3 bases, in that order; junction bases with no gene match: 1. The CDR3 DNA reads TGTGCCTGGACAGCGGGGGGCTACGAGCAGTACTTC. Protein: CAWTAGGYEQYF.

This chain links TRBV14 with TRBJ1-2; possibly TRBD1 for D (5 bases). The CDR3 is made up of 15 amino acids. The V end was cut by 4 bases, the J end by 5 bases, with 17 bases between. The germline V gene encodes CDR1 SGHDN and CDR2 FVKESK. The DNA for the CDR3 is TGTGCCAGCAGCCGCTCTAGCGACGGGGCTTATGGCTACACCTTC. Amino acid sequence: CASSRSSDGAYGYTF.

The rearrangement links TRBV9 to TRBJ2-3; weak D call: TRBD2 (5 bases). Deletions cut 0 bases from V and 2 bases from J, with 10 bases between. CDR1 is SGDLS, CDR2 YYNGEE, per germline. The CDR3 runs 15 residues. The DNA of the CDR3 is TGTGCCAGCAGCGTAGCGGTGGACTCCACAGATACGCAGTATTTT. It specifies CASSVAVDSTDTQYF.

V usage is TRBV7-9 and J usage is TRBJ1-2; D gene ambiguous. The CDR3 sequence is 11 residues long. Per the germline V gene, CDR1 is SEHNR and CDR2 is FQNEAQ (reference sequence). Deletions cut 4 bases from V and 8 bases from J, with 8 bases between. CDR3 sequence (DNA): TGTGCCAGCAGCTCCCCATTGGGCTACACCTTC. Translation gives CASSSPLGYTF.

The chain combines TRBV9 with TRBJ1-6; D perhaps matches TRBD1 (6 bases). V lost 3 bases and J lost 4, with 17 bases in between. Germline CDR1 is SGDLS and CDR2 is YYNGEE. CDR3 size: 17 residues. The CDR3 region has the DNA TGTGCCAGCAGCGCCACCGGACAGTCCCGTTATAATTCACCCCTCCACTTT. It yields the protein CASSATGQSRYNSPLHF.

This chain connects TRBV6-5 to TRBJ1-2, with D possibly being TRBD1 (6 bases). V shed 4 bases and J shed 4 bases, with 10 bases lying between them. Per the germline V gene, CDR1 is MNHEY and CDR2 is SVGAGI. CDR3 size: 13 residues. The CDR3 DNA reads as TGTGCCAGCAGTTGGGGGGGCGGCTATGGCTACACCTTC. It specifies CASSWGGGYGYTF.

This chain links TRBV4-1 with TRBJ1-4; 12 bases agree with TRBD1. The germline CDR1 and CDR2 sequences are MGHRA and YSYEKL. This CDR3 has 17 amino acids. V lost 4 bases, J lost 4 bases, and 7 bases stayed unmatched. CDR3 nucleotide sequence: TGCGCCAGCAGCCCCCAGGGACAGGGGGCAATTAATGAAAAACTGTTTTTT. This sequence encodes CASSPQGQGAINEKLFF.

The chain has TRBV5-8 and TRBJ2-4; the match to TRBD1 covers 7 bases. The CDR3 sequence is 16 residues long. Trimming took 4 bases from V and 1 from J; bases not matched to a gene: 8. Germline CDR1 and CDR2: SGHTS and YDEGEE. The CDR3, as DNA: TGTGCCAGCAGCGTTACAGGGGCGAAGGCCAAAAACATTCAGTACTTC. Its translation: CASSVTGAKAKNIQYF.

V and J are TRBV19 and TRBJ2-3, with 8 positions matching TRBD2. Per the germline V gene, CDR1 is LNHDA and CDR2 is SQIVND (reference sequence). This CDR3 contains 14 residues. V was pared by 4 bases and J by 3 bases, with 3 bases of the junction left unmatched. Here the CDR3 reads CASSTGTRTDTQYF. Here the CDR3 DNA reads TGTGCCAGTAGTACCGGGACTAGAACAGATACGCAGTATTTT.

The V and J genes are TRBV6-6 and TRBJ2-5, with D perhaps matching TRBD2 (6 bases). Germline V lookup: CDR1 MNHNY, CDR2 SVGAGI (reference sequence). Trimming left V 8 bases short and J 2 bases short, with 21 bases between. The CDR3 loop spans 16 amino acids. The CDR3 bases are TGTGCCAGCTTGGGGGGTACGGCCACCCAGCAAGAGACCCAGTACTTC. Amino acids: CASLGGTATQQETQYF.

This clone was picked up a small number of times. The rearrangement uses TRBV28 and TRBJ1-6, with a weak D call TRBD1 (6 bases). CDR1 and CDR2 from the germline V gene are MDHEN and SYDVKM. There are 13 residues in the CDR3. Deletions cut 5 bases from V and 8 bases from J, with 10 bases between. The CDR3 DNA reads TGTGCCAGCAGTCCCCGGACAGATTCACCCCTCCACTTT. This sequence encodes CASSPRTDSPLHF.

J is TRBJ1-1 and V is TRBV29-1; no reliable D call. The length of the CDR3 is 12 residues. Trimming took 3 bases from V and 4 from J, leaving 9 bases between them. CDR1 is SQVTM and CDR2 is ANQGSEA in the germline V gene. In DNA form, the CDR3 reads TGCAGCGTTGAGAGGGTCGGCACTGAAGCTTTCTTT. Translation: CSVERVGTEAFF.

V and J are TRBV28 and TRBJ2-2; no reliable D call. The CDR3 extends over 13 amino acids. Germline CDR1 MDHEN, CDR2 SYDVKM. The V gene lost 3 bases and the J gene lost 0 bases, with 2 bases spanning the gap. The CDR3 is CASSFTNTGELFF. The CDR3 nucleotides are TGTGCCAGCAGTTTCACGAACACCGGGGAGCTGTTTTTT.

The chain is built from TRBV29-1 and TRBJ1-1; 7 bases agree with TRBD1. CDR3 length: 14 amino acids. From germline, CDR1 is SQVTM and CDR2 ANQGSEA. Germline trimming cut 7 bases from V and 3 bases from J; bases unmatched to any gene: 11. The CDR3 DNA follows: TGCAGCGCCTCGACAGGGAGGTCGGACACTGAAGCTTTCTTT. Amino acids: CSASTGRSDTEAFF.

The chain joins TRBV4-2 to TRBJ1-5, with D possibly being TRBD1 (5 bases). The CDR3 has 16 amino acids. The ends were cut back, 2 bases at V and 0 bases at J, with 11 bases in the middle. Germline assignment: CDR1 LGHNA and CDR2 YNFKEQ. The CDR3 region is CASSQKSGVSNQPQHF. In DNA, the CDR3 is TGTGCCAGCAGCCAAAAGTCGGGGGTTAGCAATCAGCCCCAGCATTTT.

This clone was seen more than once but under ten times. This chain links TRBV21-1 with TRBJ1-2; TRBD1, the table's D call, was not compared with the DNA. TRBV21-1 is noted as a pseudogene. CDR3 length equals 12 residues. CDR3 residues: CASSTRGYGYTF. The DNA for the CDR3 is TGTGCCAGCAGCACCAGGGGATATGGCTACACCTTC.

The genes are TRBV18 and TRBJ2-1, with D uncertain. Germline V gives CDR1 KGHSH, CDR2 LQKENI. Trimming shortened V by 1 base and J by 8 bases, and 12 bases separated the two germline ends. The CDR3 spans 14 residues. Written as DNA, the CDR3 is TGTGCCAGCTCACCACGGCGGCTGGTGGATGAGCAGTTCTTC. This translates into CASSPRRLVDEQFF.

The CDR3 sequence is CASRTGGSSGNTIYF. The CDR3 bases are TGTGCCAGCAGGACCGGGGGAAGCTCTGGAAACACCATATATTTT. The V gene is TRBV28, the J gene TRBJ1-3, with a tentative D call TRBD1 (5 bases). Germline V gives CDR1 MDHEN, CDR2 SYDVKM. The length of the CDR3 is 15 residues. Trimming removed 6 bases at V and 0 bases at J, with 12 bases between.